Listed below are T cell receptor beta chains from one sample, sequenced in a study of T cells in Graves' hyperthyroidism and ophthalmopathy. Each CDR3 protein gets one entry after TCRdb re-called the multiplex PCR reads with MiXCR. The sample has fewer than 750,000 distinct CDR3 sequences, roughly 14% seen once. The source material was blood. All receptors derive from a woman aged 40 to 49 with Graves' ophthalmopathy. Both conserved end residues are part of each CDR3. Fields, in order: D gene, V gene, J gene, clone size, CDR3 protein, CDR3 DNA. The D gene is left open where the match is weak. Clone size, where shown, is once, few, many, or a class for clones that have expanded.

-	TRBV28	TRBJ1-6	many	CASINVPANNSPLHF	TGTGCCAGCATCAACGTTCCGGCCAATAATTCACCCCTCCACTTT
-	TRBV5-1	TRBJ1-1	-	CASASGNQGSAEAFF	TGCGCCAGCGCTTCCGGAAATCAGGGGTCCGCTGAAGCTTTCTTT
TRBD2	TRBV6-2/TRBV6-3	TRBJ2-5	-	CARERTSGGKETQYF	TGTGCCAGAGAGCGGACTAGCGGGGGTAAAGAGACCCAGTACTTC
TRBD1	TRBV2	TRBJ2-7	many	CATRDRGPHEQYF	TGTGCCACCCGGGACAGGGGTCCCCACGAGCAGTACTTC
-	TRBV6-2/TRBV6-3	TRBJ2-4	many	CASSSLEGTRLAKNIQYF	TGTGCCAGCAGCTCCTTGGAAGGGACGAGGCTAGCCAAAAACATTCAGTACTTC
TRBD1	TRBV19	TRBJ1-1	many	CASRQGAWGTEAFF	TGTGCCAGCCGACAGGGGGCTTGGGGCACTGAAGCTTTCTTT
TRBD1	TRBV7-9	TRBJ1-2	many	CASSFLKPGQRIAYGYTF	TGTGCCAGCAGCTTCTTAAAACCGGGACAGCGGATAGCCTATGGCTACACCTTC
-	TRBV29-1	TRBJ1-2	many	CSAKDQGGYYGYTF	TGCAGCGCTAAAGACCAGGGAGGTTACTATGGCTACACCTTC
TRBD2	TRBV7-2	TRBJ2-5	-	CASSLDRGGGETQYF	TGTGCCAGCAGCTTAGATCGGGGGGGAGGTGAGACCCAGTACTTC
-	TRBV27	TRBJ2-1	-	CASRTGQHEQFF	TGTGCCAGCAGGACCGGGCAGCATGAGCAGTTCTTC
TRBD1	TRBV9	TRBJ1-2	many	CASSVGQGSGYTF	TGTGCCAGCAGCGTAGGACAGGGCAGTGGCTACACCTTC
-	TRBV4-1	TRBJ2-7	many	CASSQVVSTPGSYEQYF	TGCGCCAGCAGCCAAGTGGTATCGACCCCGGGGTCCTACGAGCAGTACTTC
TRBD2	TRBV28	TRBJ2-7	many	CASSLYGTSLSQYF	TGTGCCAGCAGTTTATATGGGACTAGTCTTTCGCAGTACTTC
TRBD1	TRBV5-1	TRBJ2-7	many	CASRAGTGEGVSYEQYF	TGCGCCAGCAGGGCCGGGACAGGGGAAGGGGTCTCCTACGAGCAGTACTTC
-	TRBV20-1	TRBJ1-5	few	CSALEGGTNQPQHF	TGCAGTGCTCTGGAGGGAGGAACTAATCAGCCCCAGCATTTT
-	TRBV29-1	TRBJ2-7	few	CSAGQSYEQYF	TGCAGCGCTGGACAATCCTACGAGCAGTACTTC
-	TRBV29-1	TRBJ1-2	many	CSVEDLTSYGYTF	TGCAGCGTTGAAGATCTTACCAGCTATGGCTACACCTTC
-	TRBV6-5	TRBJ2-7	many	CASSYSIPDSPYEQYF	TGTGCCAGCAGTTACTCGATCCCCGACAGCCCCTACGAGCAGTACTTC
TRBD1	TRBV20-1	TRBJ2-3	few	CSARRQGADTQYF	TGCAGTGCTAGAAGGCAGGGGGCAGATACGCAGTATTTT
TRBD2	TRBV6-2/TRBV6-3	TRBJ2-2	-	CASTSSGRFTGELFF	TGTGCCAGCACCTCTAGCGGGAGGTTCACCGGGGAGCTGTTTTTT
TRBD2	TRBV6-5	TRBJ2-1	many	CASSYSGRVFF	TGTGCCAGCAGTTACAGCGGGAGGGTTTTCTTC
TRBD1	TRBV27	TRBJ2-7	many	CASNPQLGQPPYEQYF	TGTGCCAGCAACCCCCAGCTGGGACAGCCTCCCTACGAGCAGTACTTC
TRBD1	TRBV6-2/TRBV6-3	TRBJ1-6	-	CASSYDDRGHSPLHF	TGTGCCAGCAGTTACGACGACAGGGGGCATTCACCCCTCCACTTT
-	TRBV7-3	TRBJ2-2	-	CASSLAGGHTGELFF	TGTGCCAGCAGCTTGGCTGGTGGGCACACCGGGGAGCTGTTTTTT
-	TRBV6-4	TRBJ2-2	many	CASSAGDTGELFF	TGTGCCAGCAGTGCGGGAGACACCGGGGAGCTGTTTTTT
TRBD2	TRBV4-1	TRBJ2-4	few	CASSQGTTGGSAKNIQYF	TGCGCCAGCAGCCAAGGCACTACGGGAGGATCGGCCAAAAACATTCAGTACTTC
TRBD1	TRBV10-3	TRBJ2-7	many	CAIRVLTGGEQYF	TGTGCCATCAGGGTTCTAACAGGGGGCGAGCAGTACTTC
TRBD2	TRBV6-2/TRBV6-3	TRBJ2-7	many	CASSLTSGRTAFTYEQYF	TGTGCCAGCAGTTTGACTAGCGGGAGAACCGCCTTTACCTACGAGCAGTACTTC
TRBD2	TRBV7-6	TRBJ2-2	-	CASSLQAGGLHTGELFF	TGTGCCAGCAGCTTACAAGCGGGAGGTCTGCACACCGGGGAGCTGTTTTTT
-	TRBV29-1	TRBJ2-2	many	CSGRVYTGELFF	TGCAGCGGGAGGGTTTACACCGGGGAGCTGTTTTTT
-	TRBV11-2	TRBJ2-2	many	CASSLDRARGLSGELFF	TGTGCCAGCAGCTTAGATAGGGCTAGGGGATTGTCCGGGGAGCTGTTTTTT
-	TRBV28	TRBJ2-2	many	CASSLPGIVAGELFF	TGTGCCAGCAGTTTACCGGGGATAGTCGCCGGGGAGCTGTTTTTT
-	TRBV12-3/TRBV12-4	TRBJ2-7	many	CASSPRDGPYEQYF	TGTGCCAGCAGTCCGAGGGACGGTCCCTACGAGCAGTACTTC